This T cell receptor (beta chain) was identified in a study of siplizumab effects on memory and regulatory T cells. General observations from the study: Solely a minor proportion of alloreactive clones could be assigned to unstimulated subsets.

About this clone itself: The antigen remains unidentified.

Profiling relied on immunoSEQ multiplex PCR, and the TCRdb table lists in-frame clones only, not all of them. Of some 100,000 clones listed, more than 85% were seen once; the top ten hold 0.15%. From germline, CDR1 is SGHRS and CDR2 YFSETQ. This CDR3 has 14 residues. After removal of 5 bases from V and 1 base from J, the junction contained 4 bases not matched to a gene. The V call is TRBV5-1, the J call TRBJ2-5; the match to TRBD2 covers 8 bases. This receptor was obtained from a human donor in good health. Sequenced material: CD4+ T cells sorted from blood. This CDR3 reads CASRIGGAQETQYF. CDR3 sequence (DNA): TGCGCCAGCAGAATCGGGGGGGCCCAAGAGACCCAGTACTTC.